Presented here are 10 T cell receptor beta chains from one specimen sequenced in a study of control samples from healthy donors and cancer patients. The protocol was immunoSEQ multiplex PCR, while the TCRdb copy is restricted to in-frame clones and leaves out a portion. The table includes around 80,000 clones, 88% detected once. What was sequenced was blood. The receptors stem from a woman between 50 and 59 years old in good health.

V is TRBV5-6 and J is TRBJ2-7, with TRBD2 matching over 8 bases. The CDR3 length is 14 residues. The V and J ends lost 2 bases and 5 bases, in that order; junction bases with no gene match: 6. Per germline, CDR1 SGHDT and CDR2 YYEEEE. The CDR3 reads CASSFYSGEHEQYF. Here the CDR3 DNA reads TGTGCCAGCAGCTTTTATAGCGGGGAACACGAGCAGTACTTC. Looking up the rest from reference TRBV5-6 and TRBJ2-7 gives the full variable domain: DAGVTQSPTHLIKTRGQQVTLRCSPKSGHDTVSWYQQALGQGPQFIFQYYEEEERQRGNFPDRFSGHQFPNYSSELNVNALLLGDSALYLCASSFYSGEHEQYFGPGTRLTVT.

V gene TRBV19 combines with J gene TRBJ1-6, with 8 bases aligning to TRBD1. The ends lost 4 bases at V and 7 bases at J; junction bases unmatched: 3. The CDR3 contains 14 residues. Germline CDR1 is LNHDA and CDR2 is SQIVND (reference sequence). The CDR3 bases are TGTGCCAGTAGTAGGGACAGGTGGAATTCACCCCTCCACTTT. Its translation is CASSRDRWNSPLHF. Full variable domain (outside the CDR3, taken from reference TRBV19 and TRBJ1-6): DGGITQSPKYLFRKEGQNVTLSCEQNLNHDAMYWYRQDPGQGLRLIYYSQIVNDFQKGDIAEGYSVSREKKESFPLTVTSAQKNPTAFYLCASSRDRWNSPLHFGNGTRLTVT.

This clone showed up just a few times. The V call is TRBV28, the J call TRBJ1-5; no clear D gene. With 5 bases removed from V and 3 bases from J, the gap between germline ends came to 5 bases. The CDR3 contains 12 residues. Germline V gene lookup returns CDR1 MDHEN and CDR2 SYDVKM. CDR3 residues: CASSANNQPQHF. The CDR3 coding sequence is TGTGCCAGCAGTGCCAACAATCAGCCCCAGCATTTT.

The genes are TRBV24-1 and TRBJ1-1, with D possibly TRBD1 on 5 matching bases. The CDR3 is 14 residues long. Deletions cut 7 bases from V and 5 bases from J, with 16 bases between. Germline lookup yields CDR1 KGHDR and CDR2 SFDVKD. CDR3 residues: CATRATDEETEAFF. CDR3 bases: TGTGCCACCAGAGCGACAGATGAAGAGACTGAAGCTTTCTTT.

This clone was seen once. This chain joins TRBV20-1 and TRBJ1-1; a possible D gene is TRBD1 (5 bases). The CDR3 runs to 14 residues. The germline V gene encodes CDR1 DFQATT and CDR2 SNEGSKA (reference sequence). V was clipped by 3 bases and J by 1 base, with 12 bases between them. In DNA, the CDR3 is TGCAGTGCTAGTCCTGAGGGACCGAACACTGAAGCTTTCTTT. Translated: CSASPEGPNTEAFF.

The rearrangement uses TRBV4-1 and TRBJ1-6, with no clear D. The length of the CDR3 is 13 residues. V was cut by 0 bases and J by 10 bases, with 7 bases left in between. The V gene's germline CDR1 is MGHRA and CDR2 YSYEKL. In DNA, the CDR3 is TGCGCCAGCAGCCAAGATTTGGAATCACCCCTCCACTTT. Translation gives CASSQDLESPLHF.

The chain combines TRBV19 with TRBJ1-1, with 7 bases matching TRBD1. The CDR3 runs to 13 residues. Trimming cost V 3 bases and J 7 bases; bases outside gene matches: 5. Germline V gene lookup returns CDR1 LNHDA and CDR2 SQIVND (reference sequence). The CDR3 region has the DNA TGTGCCAGTAGTATCAGGACAGGAAATGAAGCTTTCTTT. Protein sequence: CASSIRTGNEAFF.

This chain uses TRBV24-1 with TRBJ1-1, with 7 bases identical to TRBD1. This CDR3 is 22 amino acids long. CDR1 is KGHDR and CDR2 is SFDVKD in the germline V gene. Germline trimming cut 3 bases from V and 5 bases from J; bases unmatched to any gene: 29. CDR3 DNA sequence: TGTGCCACCAGTGATCCCAGACAGGGTAGTGTTAGCGGCAGAAGGACGGGAACTGAAGCTTTCTTT. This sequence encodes CATSDPRQGSVSGRRTGTEAFF.

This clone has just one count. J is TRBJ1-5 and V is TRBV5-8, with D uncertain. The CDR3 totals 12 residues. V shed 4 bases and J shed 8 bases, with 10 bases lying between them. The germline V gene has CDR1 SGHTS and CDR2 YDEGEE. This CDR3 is CASSNVDEPQHF. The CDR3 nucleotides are TGTGCCAGCAGCAATGTAGATGAGCCCCAGCATTTT.

CDR3 sequence reads: CASSDRVGRELFF. The CDR3 DNA reads as TGTGCCAGCAGTGACAGGGTTGGGAGGGAGCTGTTTTTT. The chain uses TRBV12-3 or TRBV12-4 and TRBJ2-2; 7 nucleotides match TRBD1. The CDR3 length is 13 residues. V dropped 5 bases and J dropped 9; count of bases not matched to a gene: 6.